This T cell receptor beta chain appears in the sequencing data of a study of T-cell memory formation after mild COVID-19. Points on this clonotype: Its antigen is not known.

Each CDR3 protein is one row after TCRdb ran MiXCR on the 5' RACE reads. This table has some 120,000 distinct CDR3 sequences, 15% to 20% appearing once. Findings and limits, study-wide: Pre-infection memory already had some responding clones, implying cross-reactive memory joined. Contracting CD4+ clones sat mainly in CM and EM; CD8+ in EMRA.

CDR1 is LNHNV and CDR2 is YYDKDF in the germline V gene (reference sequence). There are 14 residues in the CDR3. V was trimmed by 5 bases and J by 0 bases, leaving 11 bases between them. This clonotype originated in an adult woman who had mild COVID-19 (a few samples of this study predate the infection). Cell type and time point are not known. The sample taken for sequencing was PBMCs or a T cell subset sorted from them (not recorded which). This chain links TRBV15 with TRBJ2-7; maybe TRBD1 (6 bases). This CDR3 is CATSSDRSSYEQYF. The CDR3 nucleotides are TGTGCCACCAGCTCCGACAGGAGCTCCTACGAGCAGTACTTC.